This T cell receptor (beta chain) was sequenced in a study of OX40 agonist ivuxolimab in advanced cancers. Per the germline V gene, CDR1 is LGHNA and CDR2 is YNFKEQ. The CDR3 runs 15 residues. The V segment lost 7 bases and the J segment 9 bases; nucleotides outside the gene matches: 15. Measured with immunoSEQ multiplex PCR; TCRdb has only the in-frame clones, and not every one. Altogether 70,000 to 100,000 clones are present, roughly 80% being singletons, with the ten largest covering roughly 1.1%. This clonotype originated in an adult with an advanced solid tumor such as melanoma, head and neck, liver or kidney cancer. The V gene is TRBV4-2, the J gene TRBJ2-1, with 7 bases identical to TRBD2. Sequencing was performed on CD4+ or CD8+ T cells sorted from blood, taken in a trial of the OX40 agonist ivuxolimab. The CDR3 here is CASKSQGAGGGEQFF. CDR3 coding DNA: TGTGCCAGCAAAAGCCAAGGAGCTGGGGGGGGTGAGCAGTTCTTC.